A selection of T cell receptor beta chains follows, all from one sample in a study of T-cell memory formation after mild COVID-19. TCRdb used MiXCR to reprocess the 5' RACE reads, holding one entry per CDR3 protein. The sample records approximately 390,000 distinct CDR3 sequences, roughly 15% being singletons. Sequences were obtained from PBMCs or a T cell subset sorted from them (not recorded which). All receptors come from a man aged 18 to 30 who had mild COVID-19 (a few samples of this study predate the infection). Cell type and time point are not known. Both conserved end residues are part of each CDR3. D genes are given only for firm matches. Some rows have no size entry. The others give once, few or many, or a class for an expanded clone.

d_call: .; j_call: TRBJ2-5; v_call: TRBV5-1; clone_size: many; cdr3_aa: CASSAMLGGGEETQYF; cdr3_nt: TGCGCCAGCAGCGCAATGCTAGGTGGAGGTGAGGAGACCCAGTACTTC
d_call: .; j_call: TRBJ1-5; v_call: TRBV19; clone_size: .; cdr3_aa: CASNIQPQHF; cdr3_nt: TGTGCCAGTAATATTCAGCCCCAGCATTTT
d_call: TRBD2; j_call: TRBJ2-7; v_call: TRBV5-5; clone_size: .; cdr3_aa: CASKKGVRGETYEQYF; cdr3_nt: TGTGCCAGCAAGAAGGGGGTGCGGGGGGAGACCTACGAGCAGTACTTC
d_call: TRBD1; j_call: TRBJ2-2; v_call: TRBV2; clone_size: .; cdr3_aa: CASRGDRGRTGELFF; cdr3_nt: TGTGCCAGCAGGGGGGACAGGGGTCGGACCGGGGAGCTGTTTTTT
d_call: .; j_call: TRBJ2-1; v_call: TRBV4-3; clone_size: .; cdr3_aa: CASSQDLVRQFF; cdr3_nt: TGCGCCAGCAGCCAAGATCTTGTGCGTCAGTTCTTC
d_call: .; j_call: TRBJ2-6; v_call: TRBV5-1; clone_size: .; cdr3_aa: CASSPRGGGANVLTF; cdr3_nt: TGCGCCAGCAGCCCTCGTGGGGGTGGGGCCAACGTCCTGACTTTC
d_call: .; j_call: TRBJ1-2; v_call: TRBV14; clone_size: few; cdr3_aa: CASSPSTNYGYTF; cdr3_nt: TGTGCCAGCAGCCCGTCAACGAACTATGGCTACACCTTC
d_call: TRBD1; j_call: TRBJ2-7; v_call: TRBV10-3; clone_size: .; cdr3_aa: CATGQATSYEQYF; cdr3_nt: TGTGCCACGGGACAGGCAACCTCCTACGAGCAGTACTTC
d_call: .; j_call: TRBJ2-2; v_call: TRBV5-6; clone_size: .; cdr3_aa: CASSSSVFGTAGELFF; cdr3_nt: TGTGCCAGCAGCAGCTCGGTCTTCGGCACCGCCGGGGAGCTGTTTTTT
d_call: .; j_call: TRBJ1-2; v_call: TRBV20-1; clone_size: few; cdr3_aa: CSARDRLYGYTF; cdr3_nt: TGCAGTGCCCGGGACCGGCTCTATGGCTACACCTTC
d_call: .; j_call: TRBJ1-6; v_call: TRBV18; clone_size: .; cdr3_aa: CASSPGGEGLLHF; cdr3_nt: TGTGCCAGCTCACCGGGGGGAGAGGGCCTCCTCCACTTT
d_call: TRBD2; j_call: TRBJ2-2; v_call: TRBV7-8; clone_size: .; cdr3_aa: CASSLVVLAGNTGELFF; cdr3_nt: TGTGCCAGCAGCTTAGTTGTGCTAGCGGGGAACACCGGGGAGCTGTTTTTT
d_call: .; j_call: TRBJ2-3; v_call: TRBV4-1; clone_size: many; cdr3_aa: CASSHAGRTDTQYF; cdr3_nt: TGCGCCAGCAGCCACGCGGGGAGGACAGATACGCAGTATTTT
d_call: TRBD2; j_call: TRBJ2-5; v_call: TRBV5-1; clone_size: .; cdr3_aa: CASSYGLAGVQETQYF; cdr3_nt: TGCGCCAGCAGCTATGGACTAGCGGGGGTCCAAGAGACCCAGTACTTC
d_call: TRBD1; j_call: TRBJ2-5; v_call: TRBV7-9; clone_size: .; cdr3_aa: CASSYPWTGGRETQYF; cdr3_nt: TGTGCCAGCAGCTACCCTTGGACAGGGGGCAGGGAGACCCAGTACTTC
d_call: .; j_call: TRBJ2-6; v_call: TRBV6-5; clone_size: few; cdr3_aa: CASSYQGMDGANVLTF; cdr3_nt: TGTGCCAGCAGTTACCAAGGGATGGATGGGGCCAACGTCCTGACTTTC
d_call: .; j_call: TRBJ2-1; v_call: TRBV5-6; clone_size: many; cdr3_aa: CASSSPRTREDSEQFF; cdr3_nt: TGTGCCAGCAGCTCCCCCCGGACACGGGAGGACAGTGAGCAGTTCTTC
d_call: TRBD2; j_call: TRBJ2-4; v_call: TRBV29-1; clone_size: few; cdr3_aa: CSVEDTSGEDIQYF; cdr3_nt: TGCAGCGTTGAAGATACCAGCGGGGAGGACATTCAGTACTTC
d_call: .; j_call: TRBJ2-3; v_call: TRBV4-3; clone_size: .; cdr3_aa: CASSPQPQEGTDTQYF; cdr3_nt: TGCGCCAGCAGCCCCCAGCCCCAGGAGGGCACAGATACGCAGTATTTT
d_call: .; j_call: TRBJ2-7; v_call: TRBV7-9; clone_size: .; cdr3_aa: CASSPQYF; cdr3_nt: TGTGCCAGCAGCCCCCAGTACTTC
d_call: .; j_call: TRBJ1-1; v_call: TRBV12-3/TRBV12-4; clone_size: .; cdr3_aa: CASSSTTGLSGWEAFF; cdr3_nt: TGTGCCAGCAGTTCGACTACAGGGCTTTCGGGCTGGGAAGCTTTCTTT
d_call: .; j_call: TRBJ2-6; v_call: TRBV27; clone_size: few; cdr3_aa: CASSLPPHSGANVLTF; cdr3_nt: TGTGCCAGCAGTTTACCACCCCACTCTGGGGCCAACGTCCTGACTTTC
d_call: .; j_call: TRBJ2-5; v_call: TRBV5-1; clone_size: .; cdr3_aa: CASSTGLEQETQYF; cdr3_nt: TGCGCCAGCAGCACGGGACTGGAACAAGAGACCCAGTACTTC
d_call: .; j_call: TRBJ1-1; v_call: TRBV6-5; clone_size: .; cdr3_aa: CASSYGRGTEAFF; cdr3_nt: TGTGCCAGCAGTTACGGCCGGGGCACTGAAGCTTTCTTT
d_call: .; j_call: TRBJ1-2; v_call: TRBV7-9; clone_size: .; cdr3_aa: CASSLVAAGNGYTF; cdr3_nt: TGTGCCAGCAGCCTAGTGGCAGCCGGGAATGGCTACACCTTC
d_call: .; j_call: TRBJ2-1; v_call: TRBV20-1; clone_size: few; cdr3_aa: CSAPRYRDEQFF; cdr3_nt: TGCAGTGCCCCGAGATATCGGGATGAGCAGTTCTTC
d_call: .; j_call: TRBJ2-2; v_call: TRBV7-2; clone_size: .; cdr3_aa: CASSLRQMNTGELFF; cdr3_nt: TGTGCCAGCAGCTTACGACAGATGAACACCGGGGAGCTGTTTTTT
d_call: .; j_call: TRBJ2-2; v_call: TRBV5-8; clone_size: few; cdr3_aa: CASSPGRASNTGELFF; cdr3_nt: TGTGCCAGCAGCCCCGGCCGAGCTTCGAACACCGGGGAGCTGTTTTTT
d_call: .; j_call: TRBJ1-1; v_call: TRBV6-2/TRBV6-3; clone_size: .; cdr3_aa: CASSYWGRDTEAFF; cdr3_nt: TGTGCCAGCAGTTATTGGGGGCGGGACACTGAAGCTTTCTTT
d_call: .; j_call: TRBJ1-5; v_call: TRBV7-2; clone_size: few; cdr3_aa: CASSFQGSIMHF; cdr3_nt: TGTGCCAGCAGCTTTCAAGGCAGTATTATGCATTTT
d_call: .; j_call: TRBJ2-2; v_call: TRBV9; clone_size: .; cdr3_aa: CASGMMYGELFF; cdr3_nt: TGTGCCAGCGGGATGATGTACGGGGAGCTGTTTTTT
d_call: .; j_call: TRBJ2-5; v_call: TRBV5-1; clone_size: few; cdr3_aa: CASSFYGVRGETQYF; cdr3_nt: TGCGCCAGCAGCTTTTACGGGGTTCGTGGAGAGACCCAGTACTTC
d_call: .; j_call: TRBJ1-1; v_call: TRBV7-2; clone_size: .; cdr3_aa: CASSFVLGTEAFF; cdr3_nt: TGTGCCAGCAGCTTCGTCTTGGGCACTGAAGCTTTCTTT